One and the same sample provided the 32 T cell receptor beta chains below, sequenced in a study of PD-L1 blockade in urothelial cancer. Produced via immunoSEQ multiplex PCR; TCRdb's table is partial and in-frame only. In the table there are roughly 40,000 clones, 81% of which are singletons. This specimen consisted of PBMCs, obtained around atezolizumab (anti-PD-L1) treatment. The receptors were gathered from a man aged 70-80 years with urothelial cancer.

As concerns this clone: One end of the junction varies from germline; a read error may be responsible. The chain recombines TRBV29-1 with TRBJ1-4, with a tentative D call TRBD1 (6 bases). The CDR3 runs 16 residues. Germline V gene sequence: CDR1 SQVTM, CDR2 ANQGSEA. The CDR3 nucleotides are TGCAGCGTGAGGGACACCATAGCCCAAACTGATGAAAAACTGTTTTTT. It is translated as CSVRDTIAQTDEKLFF.

The chain carries TRBV27 and TRBJ2-1; maybe TRBD2 (5 bases). V was clipped by 6 bases and J by 0 bases, with 18 bases between them. Germline values: CDR1 MNHEY, CDR2 SMNVEV (reference sequence). The CDR3 has 17 residues. CDR3 in amino acids: CASSRITLASSYNEQFF. The CDR3 nucleotides read TGTGCCAGCAGCCGGATAACGTTAGCGTCCTCCTACAATGAGCAGTTCTTC.

In regard to this clone: One end of the junction does not line up with germline, which may come from a read error. V is TRBV11-1 and J is TRBJ1-1, with TRBD1 matching 7 bases. The germline V gene encodes CDR1 SGHAT and CDR2 FQDESV (reference sequence). The CDR3 is 15 residues long. For the CDR3, the DNA is TGTGCCAGCAGTTTAGAGGGGGCGATGAACACTGAAGCTTTCTTT. Amino acid sequence: CASSLEGAMNTEAFF.

This chain connects TRBV9 to TRBJ2-7, with 7 bases that match TRBD1. CDR1 is SGDLS and CDR2 is YYNGEE in the germline V gene. V lost 3 bases, J lost 3 bases, and 6 bases stayed unmatched. CDR3 length: 14 amino acids. Written as DNA, the CDR3 is TGTGCCAGCAGCGAACGGGACAGCTTCTACGAGCAGTACTTC. Translating it yields CASSERDSFYEQYF.

This clone was picked up one time. The rearrangement uses TRBV19 and TRBJ2-2; 8 nucleotides agree with TRBD2. V was clipped by 3 bases and J by 5 bases; unmatched bases: 5. CDR1 and CDR2 (germline): LNHDA, SQIVND (reference sequence). The CDR3 extends over 15 amino acids. The CDR3 nucleotides read TGTGCCAGTAGTATTGGGACTAGTCATACCGGGGAGCTGTTTTTT. Protein: CASSIGTSHTGELFF.

This sequence joins TRBV19 and TRBJ2-4; TRBD1 might be the D (5 bases). V was trimmed by 3 bases and J by 4 bases, leaving 10 bases between them. Per the germline V gene, CDR1 is LNHDA and CDR2 is SQIVND (reference sequence). CDR3 length: 14 residues. The CDR3 sequence is CASSMGQGKNIQYF. CDR3 coding DNA: TGTGCCAGTAGTATGGGGCAGGGTAAAAACATTCAGTACTTC.

The chain recombines TRBV5-1 with TRBJ2-1; D is unresolved. V lost 0 bases to trimming and J lost 0 bases, with 10 bases between them. The CDR3 is 16 residues long. Looked up from germline, CDR1 is SGHRS and CDR2 is YFSETQ. This CDR3 is CASSLGGGDSYNEQFF. CDR3 sequence (DNA): TGCGCCAGCAGCTTGGGAGGCGGTGACTCCTACAATGAGCAGTTCTTC.

J is TRBJ2-5 and V is TRBV7-2; 9 nucleotides line up with TRBD2. Germline values: CDR1 SGHTA, CDR2 FQGNSA. V trimming: 1 base; J trimming: 0 bases; junction bases outside the gene matches: 6. The CDR3 contains 17 residues. Here the CDR3 reads CASSLVPSGKNQETQYF. CDR3 in DNA: TGTGCCAGCAGCTTAGTCCCTAGCGGGAAAAACCAAGAGACCCAGTACTTC.

This clone was observed a single time. The V gene is TRBV4-1, the J gene TRBJ1-5, with D unresolved. The CDR3 length is 13 residues. Deletions cut 1 base from V and 4 bases from J, with 5 bases between. Germline assignment: CDR1 MGHRA and CDR2 YSYEKL. CDR3 sequence (DNA): TGCGCCAGCAGCCAAGTCCCTAATCAGCCCCAGCATTTT. This codes for CASSQVPNQPQHF.

This clone was seen a few times. The J gene is TRBJ1-5, the V gene TRBV6-6, with a weak D call TRBD1 (5 bases). The germline CDR1 and CDR2 sequences are MNHNY and SVGAGI (reference sequence). Trimming removed 5 bases at V and 0 bases at J, with 8 bases between. The CDR3 contains 14 residues. The CDR3 DNA follows: TGTGCCAGCAGTCCAGACAGTAGCAATCAGCCCCAGCATTTT. Translation: CASSPDSSNQPQHF.

The chain links TRBV19 to TRBJ1-1; D uncertain. V was pared by 7 bases and J by 7 bases, with 16 bases between. This CDR3 is built from 13 residues. Germline CDR1 reads LNHDA; CDR2 reads SQIVND (reference sequence). The CDR3: CASNDRNSREAFF. DNA for the CDR3: TGTGCCAGTAACGATAGGAACAGTCGTGAAGCTTTCTTT.

In its sample, this clone was seen a few times. This rearrangement joins TRBV7-6 to TRBJ2-7, with D possibly matching TRBD2 (6 bases). Per germline, CDR1 SGHVS and CDR2 FNYEAQ. The V and J ends lost 5 bases and 0 bases respectively, with 11 bases between them. This CDR3 contains 14 residues. The CDR3 loop is CASSSGRDSYEQYF. DNA for the CDR3: TGTGCCAGCAGCAGCGGGCGAGACTCCTACGAGCAGTACTTC.

This clone was seen only once. This chain joins TRBV7-8 and TRBJ1-5; 8 nucleotides match TRBD1. The CDR3 runs to 15 residues. Trimming removed 5 bases from V and 4 bases from J; junction bases left unmatched: 7. Per germline, CDR1 SGHVS and CDR2 FQNEAQ. The CDR3 reads CASSTRQGQNQPQHF. The CDR3 DNA reads TGTGCCAGCAGCACCCGACAGGGGCAGAATCAGCCCCAGCATTTT.

On this clone itself: The junction departs from the called germline gene at one end, perhaps through a read error. The V and J genes are TRBV5-1 and TRBJ2-1; TRBD1 matches at 7 bases. The CDR3 sequence is 14 residues long. Germline CDR1 SGHRS, CDR2 YFSETQ. The CDR3: CASTLQGSFNEQFF. The DNA of the CDR3 is TGCGCCAGTACATTACAGGGGTCCTTCAATGAGCAGTTCTTC.

V and J are TRBV11-1 and TRBJ2-7, with D possibly matching TRBD2 (9 bases). Trimming shortened V by 1 base and J by 3 bases, and 19 bases separated the two germline ends. CDR1 SGHAT and CDR2 FQDESV come from the germline V gene (reference sequence). This CDR3 region has 17 residues. CDR3: CASSLVLASGTGYEQYF. For the CDR3, the DNA is TGTGCCAGCAGCTTAGTACTTGCTAGCGGGACAGGCTACGAGCAGTACTTC. Full variable domain (missing parts from reference TRBV11-1 and TRBJ2-7): EAEVAQSPRYKITEKSQAVAFWCDPISGHATLYWYRQILGQGPELLVQFQDESVVDDSQLPKDRFSAERLKGVDSTLKIQPAELGDSAMYLCASSLVLASGTGYEQYFGPGTRLTVT.

This sequence joins TRBV11-2 and TRBJ1-1; no reliable D call. CDR3 size: 16 residues. Per the germline V gene, CDR1 is SGHAT and CDR2 is FQNNGV. Deletions cut 2 bases from V and 4 bases from J, with 17 bases between. CDR3 sequence reads: CASSLFSSGRPTEAFF. CDR3 nucleotides: TGTGCCAGCAGCTTATTTTCCTCAGGAAGACCCACTGAAGCTTTCTTT.

The genes are TRBV2 and TRBJ2-2; a weak D match, TRBD1 (6 bases). The CDR3 has 14 amino acids. V shed 8 bases and J shed 6 bases, with 16 bases lying between them. CDR1 is SNHLY and CDR2 is FYNNEI in the germline V gene. Here the CDR3 DNA reads TGTGCCAGCCGCGGTGAGGGGGTTCCCGGGGAGCTGTTTTTT. Translated: CASRGEGVPGELFF.

This chain uses TRBV27 with TRBJ2-6; D perhaps matches TRBD1 (6 bases). The germline V and J ends were trimmed by 4 bases and 0 bases, with 16 bases remaining between them. The CDR3 length is 18 residues. The V gene's germline CDR1 is MNHEY and CDR2 SMNVEV (reference sequence). Here the CDR3 reads CASSSRQDRYSGANVLTF. In DNA, the CDR3 is TGTGCCAGCAGTTCCCGACAGGACCGATACTCTGGGGCCAACGTCCTGACTTTC.

The V and J genes are TRBV19 and TRBJ2-1, with D possibly matching TRBD1 (6 bases). CDR3 length: 18 amino acids. Trimming shortened V by 4 bases and J by 5 bases, and 24 bases separated the two germline ends. Germline V gives CDR1 LNHDA, CDR2 SQIVND (reference sequence). In nucleotides, the CDR3 is TGTGCCAGTAGTACCCAACCCCTCTCCATGGACAGAGACAATGAGCAGTTCTTC. Protein sequence: CASSTQPLSMDRDNEQFF.

The rearrangement joins TRBV11-2 to TRBJ2-1, with a weak D call TRBD2 (6 bases). Trimming removed 5 bases at V and 0 bases at J, with 14 bases between. The CDR3 totals 16 residues. Germline-derived CDR1 and CDR2 are SGHAT and FQNNGV. The CDR3 DNA sequence: TGTGCCAGCAGCCCCACCGGGACTCCCTCCTACAATGAGCAGTTCTTC. It specifies CASSPTGTPSYNEQFF.

The chain is built from TRBV19 and TRBJ2-1, with a possible D match to TRBD1 (5 bases). Germline CDR1 and CDR2: LNHDA and SQIVND (reference sequence). V lost 3 bases to trimming and J lost 8 bases, with 14 bases between them. CDR3 length: 14 residues. The CDR3 reads CASSIGAEGDEQFF. CDR3 sequence (DNA): TGTGCCAGTAGTATTGGGGCAGAAGGGGATGAGCAGTTCTTC.

CDR3 amino acids: CASSLAGRSYEQYF. CDR3 DNA: TGTGCCAGCAGCTTAGCGGGGAGATCCTACGAGCAGTACTTC. The chain employs TRBV7-2 and TRBJ2-7, with D possibly matching TRBD2 (5 bases). The V gene's germline CDR1 is SGHTA and CDR2 FQGNSA. The CDR3 spans 14 residues. V lost 0 bases and J lost 1, with 7 bases in between.

The V and J genes are TRBV9 and TRBJ2-2, with D maybe TRBD1 (6 bases). Per the germline V gene, CDR1 is SGDLS and CDR2 is YYNGEE. CDR3 length: 18 residues. Trimming took off 5 bases at V and 6 bases at J, with 26 bases between the two ends. CDR3 amino acids: CASREGVGDTPMAGELFF. In nucleotides, the CDR3 is TGTGCCAGCAGGGAAGGAGTTGGGGACACGCCAATGGCCGGGGAGCTGTTTTTT.

The chain recombines TRBV5-6 with TRBJ1-2; 10 nucleotides agree with TRBD1. Germline CDR1 and CDR2: SGHDT and YYEEEE. The junction had 4 bases not matched to a gene; V was cut back by 3 bases and J by 5 bases. CDR3 length: 14 residues. The CDR3 sequence: CASSSDRGRYGYTF. The DNA for the CDR3 is TGTGCCAGCAGCTCTGACAGGGGGCGATATGGCTACACCTTC. The entire variable domain, with the rest obtained from reference TRBV5-6 and TRBJ1-2, is as follows: DAGVTQSPTHLIKTRGQQVTLRCSPKSGHDTVSWYQQALGQGPQFIFQYYEEEERQRGNFPDRFSGHQFPNYSSELNVNALLLGDSALYLCASSSDRGRYGYTFGSGTRLTVV.

The gene calls are TRBV19 and TRBJ1-2; no definite D call. The CDR3 totals 13 residues. V lost 6 bases and J lost 6, with 14 bases in between. Germline loops: CDR1 LNHDA, CDR2 SQIVND (reference sequence). In DNA form, the CDR3 reads TGTGCCAGTAGGAATACTCGGGAGGATGGCTACACCTTC. It encodes CASRNTREDGYTF.

The gene calls are TRBV6-1 and TRBJ1-1; D is unclear. Trimming shortened V by 1 base and J by 5 bases, and 11 bases separated the two germline ends. This CDR3 region has 14 residues. Germline values: CDR1 MNHNS, CDR2 SASEGT. Here the CDR3 DNA reads TGTGCCAGCAGTGAAGATCCGGCGGGGACTGAAGCTTTCTTT. Translated, it gives CASSEDPAGTEAFF.

The gene calls are TRBV6-5 and TRBJ1-1; D might be TRBD1 (6 bases). V was clipped by 3 bases and J by 7 bases, with 21 bases between them. Germline loops: CDR1 MNHEY, CDR2 SVGAGI. This CDR3 spans 16 amino acids. Written as DNA, the CDR3 is TGTGCCAGCAGTTATTCTTCCGGGGGGCCAAACCTTGAAGCTTTCTTT. The encoded protein is CASSYSSGGPNLEAFF.

The chain is built from TRBV7-2 and TRBJ2-2, with D perhaps matching TRBD1 (6 bases). Trimming removed 5 bases from V and 7 bases from J, with 11 bases in between. The CDR3 consists of 13 residues. Germline V gene sequence: CDR1 SGHTA, CDR2 FQGNSA. CDR3 nucleotide sequence: TGTGCCAGCAGCGCAACAGGGATCGGGGAGCTGTTTTTT. It translates to CASSATGIGELFF.

CDR3 in DNA: TGTGCCAGCAGCAAAGGGGCAGCCGGGGAGCTGTTTTTT. It translates to CASSKGAAGELFF. V is TRBV6-6 and J is TRBJ2-2; D possibly corresponds to TRBD1 (5 bases). Per germline, CDR1 MNHNY and CDR2 SVGAGI (reference sequence). Trimming left V 6 bases short and J 6 bases short, with 11 bases between. The CDR3 totals 13 residues.

The chain employs TRBV4-3 and TRBJ2-3, with TRBD1 identical over 8 bases. Germline V lookup: CDR1 LGHNA, CDR2 YSLEER. V shed 0 bases and J 6 bases; nucleotides not matched to a gene: 14. This CDR3 is 18 amino acids long. The CDR3 here is CASSQDPTGAERSDTQYF. In nucleotides, the CDR3 is TGCGCCAGCAGCCAAGATCCGACAGGGGCAGAACGTTCGGATACGCAGTATTTT.

This clone was found once. The chain combines TRBV7-9 with TRBJ2-1; 7 bases agree with TRBD1. Germline V gives CDR1 SEHNR, CDR2 FQNEAQ (reference sequence). V lost 5 bases and J lost 7; bases outside the gene matches: 11. This CDR3 comprises 15 residues. Written as DNA, the CDR3 is TGTGCCAGCAGCCTCCGGGCAGGGGGATGGAATGAGCAGTTCTTC. Translation: CASSLRAGGWNEQFF. Together with reference TRBV7-9 and TRBJ2-1, the CDR3 gives the full variable domain: DTGVSQNPRHKITKRGQNVTFRCDPISEHNRLYWYRQTLGQGPEFLTYFQNEAQLEKSRLLSDRFSAERPKGSFSTLEIQRTEQGDSAMYLCASSLRAGGWNEQFFGPGTRLTVL.

A few counts support this clone. The J gene is TRBJ2-7, the V gene TRBV4-3, with 8 nucleotides matching TRBD1. This CDR3 is 13 amino acids long. From germline, CDR1 is LGHNA and CDR2 YSLEER. V was clipped by 3 bases and J by 3 bases; unmatched bases: 1. DNA of the CDR3: TGCGCCAGCAGCCAGGACAGGGACTACGAGCAGTACTTC. This codes for CASSQDRDYEQYF.